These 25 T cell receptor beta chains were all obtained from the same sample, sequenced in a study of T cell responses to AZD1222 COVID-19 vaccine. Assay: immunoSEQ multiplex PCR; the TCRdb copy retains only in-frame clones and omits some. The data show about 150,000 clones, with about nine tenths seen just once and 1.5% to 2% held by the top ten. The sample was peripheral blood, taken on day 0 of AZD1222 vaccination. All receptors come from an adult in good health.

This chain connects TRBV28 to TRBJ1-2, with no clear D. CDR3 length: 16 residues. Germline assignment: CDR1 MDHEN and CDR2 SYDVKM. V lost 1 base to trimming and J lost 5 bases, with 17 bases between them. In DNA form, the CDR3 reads TGTGCCAGCAGTTTATCCTACCAAACACCTCGGTATGGCTACACCTTC. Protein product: CASSLSYQTPRYGYTF.

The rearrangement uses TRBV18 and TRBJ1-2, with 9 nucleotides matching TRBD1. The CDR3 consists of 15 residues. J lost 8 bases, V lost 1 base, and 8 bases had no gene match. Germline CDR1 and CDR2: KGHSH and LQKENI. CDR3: CASSPLGQGLSGYTF. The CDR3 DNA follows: TGTGCCAGCTCACCACTTGGACAGGGGCTTTCGGGCTACACCTTC. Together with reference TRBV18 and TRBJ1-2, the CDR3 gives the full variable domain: NAGVMQNPRHLVRRRGQEARLRCSPMKGHSHVYWYRQLPEEGLKFMVYLQKENIIDESGMPKERFSAEFPKEGPSILRIQQVVRGDSAAYFCASSPLGQGLSGYTFGSGTRLTVV.

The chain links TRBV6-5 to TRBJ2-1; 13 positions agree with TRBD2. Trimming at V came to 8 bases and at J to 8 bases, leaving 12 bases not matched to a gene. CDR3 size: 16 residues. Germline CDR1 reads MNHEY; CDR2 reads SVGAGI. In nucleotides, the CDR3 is TGTGCCAGCGCTTACTCAGGGACTAGCGGGATGTATGAGCAGTTCTTC. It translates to CASAYSGTSGMYEQFF.

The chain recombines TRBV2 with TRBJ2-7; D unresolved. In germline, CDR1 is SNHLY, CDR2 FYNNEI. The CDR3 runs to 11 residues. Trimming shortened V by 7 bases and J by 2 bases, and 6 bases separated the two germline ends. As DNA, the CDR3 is TGTGCCAGCACGAGAGCCTACGAGCAGTACTTC. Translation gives CASTRAYEQYF.

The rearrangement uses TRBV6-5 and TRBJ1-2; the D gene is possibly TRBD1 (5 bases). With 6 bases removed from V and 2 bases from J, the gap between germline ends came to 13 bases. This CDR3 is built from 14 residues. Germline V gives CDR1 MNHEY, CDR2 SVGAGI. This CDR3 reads CASSQGRDNYGYTF. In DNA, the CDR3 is TGTGCCAGCAGCCAGGGCCGGGACAACTATGGCTACACCTTC.

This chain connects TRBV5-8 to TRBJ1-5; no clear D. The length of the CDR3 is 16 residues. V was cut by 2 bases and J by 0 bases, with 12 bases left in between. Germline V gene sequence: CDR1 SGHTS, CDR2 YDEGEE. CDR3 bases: TGTGCCAGCAGCTTCCGGGGTGTGCGTAGCAATCAGCCCCAGCATTTT. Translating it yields CASSFRGVRSNQPQHF.

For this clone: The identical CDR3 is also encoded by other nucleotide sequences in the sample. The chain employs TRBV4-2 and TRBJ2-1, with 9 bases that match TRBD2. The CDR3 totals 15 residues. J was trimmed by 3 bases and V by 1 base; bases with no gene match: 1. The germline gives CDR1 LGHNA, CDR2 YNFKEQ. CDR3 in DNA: TGTGCCAGCAGCCAAGGACTAGCGGACTACAATGAGCAGTTCTTC. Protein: CASSQGLADYNEQFF.

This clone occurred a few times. The CDR3 reads CASAGDSFQETQYF. The CDR3 coding sequence is TGTGCCTCAGCGGGGGACAGCTTCCAAGAGACCCAGTACTTC. The rearrangement uses TRBV7-9 and TRBJ2-5, with TRBD2 as a possible D gene (8 bases). The CDR3 spans 14 residues. Germline CDR1 reads SEHNR; CDR2 reads FQNEAQ (reference sequence). V lost 11 bases, J lost 1 base, and 17 bases lay in between.

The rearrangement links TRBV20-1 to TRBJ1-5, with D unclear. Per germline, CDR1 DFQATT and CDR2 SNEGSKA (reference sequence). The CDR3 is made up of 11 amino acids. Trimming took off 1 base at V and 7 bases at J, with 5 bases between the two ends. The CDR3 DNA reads TGCAGTGCTAGAGTGGGGCAGCCCCAGCATTTT. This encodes CSARVGQPQHF.

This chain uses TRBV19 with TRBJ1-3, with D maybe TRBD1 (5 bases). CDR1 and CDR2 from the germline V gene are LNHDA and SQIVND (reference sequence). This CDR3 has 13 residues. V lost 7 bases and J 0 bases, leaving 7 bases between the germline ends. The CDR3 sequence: CASTGTSGNTIYF. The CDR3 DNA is TGTGCCAGTACCGGGACCTCTGGAAACACCATATATTTT.

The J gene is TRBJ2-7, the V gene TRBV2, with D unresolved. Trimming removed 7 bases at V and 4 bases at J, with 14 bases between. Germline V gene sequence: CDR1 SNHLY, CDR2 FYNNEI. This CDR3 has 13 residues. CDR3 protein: CASNGNADYEQYF. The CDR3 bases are TGTGCCAGCAACGGTAATGCAGATTACGAGCAGTACTTC.

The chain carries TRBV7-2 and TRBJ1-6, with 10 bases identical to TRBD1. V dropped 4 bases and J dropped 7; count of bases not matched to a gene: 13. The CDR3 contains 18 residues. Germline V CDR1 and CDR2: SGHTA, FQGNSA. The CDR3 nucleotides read TGTGCCAGCAGCTCGGACAGGGGGAGAGGATCGGGAAATTCACCCCTCCACTTT. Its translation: CASSSDRGRGSGNSPLHF.

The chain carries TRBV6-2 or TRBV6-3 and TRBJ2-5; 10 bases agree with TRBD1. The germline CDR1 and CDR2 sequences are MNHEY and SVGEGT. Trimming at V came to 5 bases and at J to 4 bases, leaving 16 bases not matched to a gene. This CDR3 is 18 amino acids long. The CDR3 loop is CASSKRSPTRDRGETQYF. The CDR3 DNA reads TGTGCCAGCAGTAAACGTTCCCCCACCCGGGACAGGGGAGAGACCCAGTACTTC.

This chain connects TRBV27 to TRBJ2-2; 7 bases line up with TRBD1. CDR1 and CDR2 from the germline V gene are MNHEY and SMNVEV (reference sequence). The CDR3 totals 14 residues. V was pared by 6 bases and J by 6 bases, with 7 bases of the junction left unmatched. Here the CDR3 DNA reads TGTGCCAGCAGGGGACAGAAGTTGTCCGGGGAGCTGTTTTTT. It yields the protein CASRGQKLSGELFF.

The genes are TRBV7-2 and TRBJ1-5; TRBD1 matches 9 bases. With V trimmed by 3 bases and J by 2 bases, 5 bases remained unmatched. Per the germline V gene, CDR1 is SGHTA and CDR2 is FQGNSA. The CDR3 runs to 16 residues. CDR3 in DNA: TGTGCCAGCAGCTTTACAGGGGGCCGGGGCAATCAGCCCCAGCATTTT. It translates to CASSFTGGRGNQPQHF.

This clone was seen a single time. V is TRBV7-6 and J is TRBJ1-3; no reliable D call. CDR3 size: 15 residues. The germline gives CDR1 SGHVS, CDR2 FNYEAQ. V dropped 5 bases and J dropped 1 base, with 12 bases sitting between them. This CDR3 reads CASSRTEGSGNTIYF. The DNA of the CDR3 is TGTGCCAGCAGCAGAACAGAGGGATCTGGAAACACCATATATTTT.

CDR3 DNA: TGTGCCAGCAGCGTAGCCCCGCAAGAGAACACTGAAGCTTTCTTT. Its translation: CASSVAPQENTEAFF. The V and J genes are TRBV9 and TRBJ1-1; D gene unclear. Germline CDR1 is SGDLS and CDR2 is YYNGEE. This CDR3 comprises 15 residues. The V and J ends lost 0 bases and 1 base respectively, with 10 bases between them.

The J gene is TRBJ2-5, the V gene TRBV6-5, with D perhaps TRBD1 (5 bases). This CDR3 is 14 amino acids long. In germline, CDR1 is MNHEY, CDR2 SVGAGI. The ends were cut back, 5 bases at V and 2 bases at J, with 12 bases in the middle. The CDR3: CASSPGIVQETQYF. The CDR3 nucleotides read TGTGCCAGCAGTCCAGGGATTGTTCAAGAGACCCAGTACTTC.

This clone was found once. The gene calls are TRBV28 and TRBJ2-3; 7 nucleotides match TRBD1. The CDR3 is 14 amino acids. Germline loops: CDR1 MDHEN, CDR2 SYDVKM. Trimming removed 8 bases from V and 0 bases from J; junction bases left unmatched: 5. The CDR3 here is CASGPGQSTDTQYF. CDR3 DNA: TGTGCCAGCGGCCCGGGACAGAGCACAGATACGCAGTATTTT.

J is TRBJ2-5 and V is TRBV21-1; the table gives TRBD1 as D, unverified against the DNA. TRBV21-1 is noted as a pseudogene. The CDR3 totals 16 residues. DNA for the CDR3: TGTGCCAGCAGCAATTTCTGGCAGGGGGTCCAAGAGACCCAGTACTTC. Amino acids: CASSNFWQGVQETQYF.

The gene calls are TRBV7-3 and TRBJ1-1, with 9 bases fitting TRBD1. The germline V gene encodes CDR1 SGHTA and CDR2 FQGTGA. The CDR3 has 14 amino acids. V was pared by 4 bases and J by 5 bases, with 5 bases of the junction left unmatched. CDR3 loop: CASSSGQGRTEAFF. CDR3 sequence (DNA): TGTGCCAGCAGCTCGGGACAGGGTCGAACTGAAGCTTTCTTT.

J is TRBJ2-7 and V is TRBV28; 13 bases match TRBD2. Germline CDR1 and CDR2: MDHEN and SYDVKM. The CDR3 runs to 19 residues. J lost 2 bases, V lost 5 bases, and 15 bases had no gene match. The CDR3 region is CASSRLVTSGRPSTYEQYF. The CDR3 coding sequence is TGTGCCAGCAGTCGCCTCGTGACTAGCGGGAGGCCCTCAACCTACGAGCAGTACTTC.

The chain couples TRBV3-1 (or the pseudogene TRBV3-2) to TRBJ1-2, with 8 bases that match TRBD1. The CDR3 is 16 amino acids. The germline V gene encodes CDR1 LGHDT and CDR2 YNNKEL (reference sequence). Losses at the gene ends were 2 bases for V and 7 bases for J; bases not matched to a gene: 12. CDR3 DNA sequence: TGTGCCAGCAGCCAAACAACAGGGGGGGAAAGGGGTGGCTACACCTTC. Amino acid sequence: CASSQTTGGERGGYTF.

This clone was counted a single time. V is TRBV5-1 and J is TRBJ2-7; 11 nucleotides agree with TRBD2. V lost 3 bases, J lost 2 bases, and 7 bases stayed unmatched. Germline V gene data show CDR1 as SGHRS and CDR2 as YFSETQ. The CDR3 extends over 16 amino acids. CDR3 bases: TGCGCCAGCAGCTCGTCCGGGACTAGCGGACCCTACGAGCAGTACTTC. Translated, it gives CASSSSGTSGPYEQYF.

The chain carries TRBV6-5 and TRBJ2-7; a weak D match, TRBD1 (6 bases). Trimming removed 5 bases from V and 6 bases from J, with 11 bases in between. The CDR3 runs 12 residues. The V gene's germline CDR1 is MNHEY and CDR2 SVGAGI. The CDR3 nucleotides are TGTGCCAGCAGTCGCAGGGGCCTCGAGCAGTACTTC. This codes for CASSRRGLEQYF.